The 27 T cell receptor delta chains in this list originate from one sample, sequenced in a study of γδ T cells in repeated Plasmodium falciparum infection (dated by TCRdb to the early 2020s). Vgamma9/Vdelta2+ and Vdelta2-negative gammadelta T cell populations were flow-sorted from peripheral blood mononuclear cells for bulk TCR repertoire analysis. The library relied on multiplex PCR. Sequencing was performed on an Illumina MiSeq. TCRdb reprocessed the public data with the CATT caller; entries with the same nucleotide sequence were combined afterwards. This sample has 75,000 to 100,000 delta-chain clones in its table, and over 1.1% of those were observed once. The ten largest clonotypes hold approximately 10% of the sample. Specimen: gamma-delta T cells from blood. Receptors originate from a pool of human donors (malaria-infected and uninfected, not separated).

This clone was found a few times. This DNA translates differently at residue 2 from the TCRdb protein, which is that of a much larger clone; a read error is likely, and the protein shown is the DNA's own translation. The J gene is TRDJ1, the V gene TRDV3, with 10 positions matching TRDD3. CDR3 length: 20 amino acids. Germline V gene lookup returns CDR1 TVYSNPD and CDR2 GDNSRS (reference sequence). The CDR3 bases are TGTTCCTTTCCCTCCCAATTTACTGGGGGATCCGCTGGGGGAACCGATAAACTCATCTTT. This sequence encodes CSFPSQFTGGSAGGTDKLIF. The full variable domain, its missing parts supplied by reference TRDV3 and TRDJ1, is CDKVTQSSPDQTVASGSEVVLLCTYDTVYSNPDLFWYRIRPDYSFQFVFYGDNSRSEGADFTQGRFSVKHILTQKAFHLVISPVRTEDSATYYCSFPSQFTGGSAGGTDKLIFGKGTRVTVEP.

This clone was picked up a small number of times. This probably arose from a read error, given a far larger clone one base away. The sample holds other DNA sequences that translate to the same CDR3. The J gene is uncalled and the V gene is TRDV1; the D call of TRDD3 is as the table states it, not checked on the DNA. Germline CDR1 TSWWSYY, CDR2 QGS. CDR3 length equals 19 residues. For the CDR3, the DNA is TGTGCTCTTGGGGAACTAGGCTGGGGGATACCCTCATACACCGATAAACTCATCTTC. The encoded protein is CALGELGWGIPSYTDKLIF.

Many counts were recorded for this clone. The protein given by TCRdb reflects a much larger clone and differs at residue 4 from this DNA's translation, likely from a read error; the protein shown is the DNA's translation. The chain is built from TRDV2 and TRDJ1; the D gene is possibly TRDD2 (5 bases). TCRdb carries no J gene annotation; the J gene was assigned here by matching the DNA with germline. The CDR3 sequence is 15 residues long. Germline CDR1 and CDR2: GEAIGNYY and EKD. The V gene lost 5 bases and the J gene lost 3 bases, with 18 bases spanning the gap. The CDR3 DNA follows: TGTGCCTGTGGCCCTCTACTCCTAAGGGCCGATAAACTCATCTTT. This translates into CACGPLLLRADKLIF.

This clone has only a few counts. TCRdb's listed protein matches a much larger clone and diverges from this DNA's translation at residue 7, likely through a read error; the protein shown comes from the DNA. This rearrangement joins TRDV1 to TRDJ1; TRDD3 agrees at 7 bases. CDR1 and CDR2 (germline): TSWWSYY, QGS. V shed 5 bases, J shed 5 bases, and the junction held 14 bases outside the gene matches. The CDR3 length is 16 residues. Here the CDR3 DNA reads TGTGCTCTTGGGCTACCTTGGAAGGGGATAGAAGATAAACTCATCTTT. Translated: CALGLPWKGIEDKLIF.

This clone was found a few times. A single base is all that separates this from a far larger clone, so a read error is likely. Additional DNA sequences in this sample encode the identical CDR3. J gene calling gave no result, while the V gene is TRDV1; the table names TRDD3, a call not compared with the DNA. The CDR3 is 19 amino acids. Germline lookup yields CDR1 TSWWSYY and CDR2 QGS. CDR3 protein: CALGVPVHWGIPYTDKLIF. The CDR3 nucleotides read TGTGCTCTTGGGGTACCCGTACATTGGGGGATTCCTTACACCGATAAGCTCATCTTT.

This clone has just a few counts. The chain links TRDV1 to TRDJ1; the D call may be TRDD2 or TRDD3 (5 bases each). Deletions cut 0 bases from V and 7 bases from J, with 27 bases between. Looked up from germline, CDR1 is TSWWSYY and CDR2 is QGS. The CDR3 extends over 19 amino acids. CDR3 in DNA: TGTGCTCTTGGGGAACTAGTACCTACGGCGGATAAATTAATACGTAAACTCATCTTT. Protein sequence: CALGELVPTADKLIRKLIF.

Details on this clone: TCRdb assigns this DNA the protein of a much larger clone, which departs from its translation at residue 7; this likely reflects a read error, and the protein shown comes from translating the DNA. The CDR3 sequence: CACDTKRYSSWDTRQMFF. In DNA form, the CDR3 reads TGTGCCTGTGACACCAAGAGATACAGCTCCTGGGACACCCGACAGATGTTTTTC. The rearrangement links TRDV2 to TRDJ3; perhaps TRDD3 as D (5 bases). In the absence of a J gene in TCRdb, the DNA was matched to germline to assign it here. The CDR3 is made up of 18 amino acids. Germline loops: CDR1 GEAIGNYY, CDR2 EKD. The V and J ends lost 0 bases and 0 bases respectively, with 11 bases between them.

This clone turned up a few times. TCRdb lists the protein of a much larger clone for this DNA, which differs at residue 17, so this is likely a read error; the protein given here is translated from the DNA itself. This CDR3 reads CALGELVPSYKLASTGRYALTLIF. The CDR3, as DNA: TGTGCTCTTGGGGAACTAGTCCCTAGCTATAAGCTAGCATCGACTGGGAGATACGCTTTAACACTCATCTTT. The J gene is TRDJ1, the V gene TRDV1; a possible D gene is TRDD3 (6 bases). This CDR3 region has 24 residues. Germline V lookup: CDR1 TSWWSYY, CDR2 QGS. Deletions cut 0 bases from V and 10 bases from J, with 45 bases between.

Concerning this clone: The TCRdb protein comes from a much larger clone and disagrees with this DNA's translation at residue 18, likely due to a read error; the protein given here is derived from the DNA. The genes are TRDV1 and TRDJ1; D tentatively reads TRDD2 or TRDD3 (5 bases each). TCRdb supplies no J gene; here it was assigned by aligning the nucleotide sequence to germline. The CDR3 length is 22 residues. Germline V gene data show CDR1 as TSWWSYY and CDR2 as QGS. V lost 5 bases, J lost 5 bases, and 39 bases lay in between. The CDR3 reads CALGFHLHLREGVGSSGDKLIF. The CDR3 coding sequence is TGTGCTCTTGGGTTCCACCTCCACCTACGGGAGGGGGTTGGTTCCAGCGGTGATAAACTCATCTTT.

This clone was counted many times. The rearrangement uses TRDV1 and TRDJ1, with 9 nucleotides matching TRDD3. The CDR3 is made up of 23 amino acids. V shed 2 bases and J 0 bases; nucleotides not matched to a gene: 25. Germline lookup yields CDR1 TSWWSYY and CDR2 QGS. CDR3 nucleotide sequence: TGTGCTCTTGGGGAAAGGCCTTCCTTCGTACTGGGGGACCCCCGGTTGTACACCGATAAACTCATCTTT. Its protein is CALGERPSFVLGDPRLYTDKLIF.

In the case of this clone: A read error may explain this, as a much larger clone is one base away. Other DNA sequences within the sample encode an identical CDR3. The J gene is TRDJ1, the V gene TRDV1; D might be TRDD3 (7 bases). Looked up from germline, CDR1 is TSWWSYY and CDR2 is QGS. This CDR3 spans 22 amino acids. In DNA, the CDR3 is TGTGCTCTTGGGATAAAGAGACGGCTTCCTCAGTGGGGGAAACCGTACACCGATAAACTCATCTTC. Translation: CALGIKRRLPQWGKPYTDKLIF.

In the case of this clone: TCRdb lists the protein of a much larger clone for this DNA, which differs at residue 16, so this is likely a read error; the protein given here is translated from the DNA itself. The chain recombines TRDV3 with TRDJ1, with D perhaps TRDD3 (6 bases). This CDR3 has 20 residues. V lost 2 bases to trimming and J lost 6 bases, with 37 bases between them. The germline gives CDR1 TVYSNPD, CDR2 GDNSRS (reference sequence). The CDR3 region is CAFSRFLGQAGYWETNKLIF. In DNA form, the CDR3 reads TGTGCCTTTTCAAGGTTCCTCGGGCAGGCGGGGTACTGGGAAACCAATAAACTCATCTTT.

A word on this clone: TCRdb lists the protein of a much larger clone for this DNA, which differs at residue 5, so this is likely a read error; the protein given here is translated from the DNA itself. The gene calls are TRDV1 and TRDJ1, with 10 nucleotides matching TRDD3. Germline lookup yields CDR1 TSWWSYY and CDR2 QGS. The V segment lost 4 bases and the J segment 0 bases; nucleotides outside the gene matches: 20. The CDR3 has 21 amino acids. The DNA of the CDR3 is TGTGCTCTTGGGGGCTGTTCCCTGGTACTGGGGGATTTGGGTTACACCGATAAACTCATCTTT. It yields the protein CALGGCSLVLGDLGYTDKLIF.

Comment on this clone: Being one base from a much bigger clone, this may be a read error. Other DNA sequences in this specimen translate into the identical CDR3. V gene TRDV1 combines with J gene TRDJ1; TRDD2 matches at 7 bases. TCRdb lists no J gene, so it was determined here by aligning the DNA to germline. The junction had 24 bases not matched to a gene; V was cut back by 4 bases and J by 1 base. CDR3 size: 21 residues. Germline V gene lookup returns CDR1 TSWWSYY and CDR2 QGS. As DNA, the CDR3 is TGTGCTCTTGGGGCCCCCTTCCTGACAGGGTCCGAGAGACGTTGCACCGATAAACTCATCTTT. Its translation is CALGAPFLTGSERRCTDKLIF.

This clone appeared a few times. TCRdb records a much larger clone's protein for this DNA, with a difference at residue 12 that likely arises from a read error; the protein given is the translation of the DNA. The chain has TRDV2 and TRDJ1, with TRDD3 as a possible D gene (6 bases). CDR1 and CDR2 (germline): GEAIGNYY, EKD. This CDR3 contains 15 residues. The chain's CDR3 is CACDPLGSGRDNLIF. DNA of the CDR3: TGTGCCTGTGACCCCCTGGGGAGCGGACGCGATAACCTCATCTTT.

This clone was picked up a small number of times. For this DNA, TCRdb reports the protein of a much larger clone, which diverges at residue 7, most likely from a read error; the protein presented here is translated directly from the DNA. The genes are TRDV2 and TRDJ1; 12 nucleotides line up with TRDD3. Germline V CDR1 and CDR2: GEAIGNYY, EKD. This CDR3 is 18 amino acids long. With V trimmed by 1 base and J by 3 bases, 11 bases remained unmatched. CDR3 residues: CACDTLAGGYGKADKLIF. In nucleotides, the CDR3 is TGTGCCTGTGACACGCTGGCTGGGGGATACGGTAAGGCCGATAAACTCATCTTT.

This clone was seen repeatedly, ten times or more. Here the CDR3 reads CALGEPVPPSLPCNGWGTTYTDKLIF. CDR3 DNA sequence: TGTGCTCTTGGGGAACCAGTGCCGCCATCCCTTCCTTGTAATGGGTGGGGGACTACTTACACCGATAAACTCATCTTT. This chain links TRDV1 with TRDJ1; either TRDD2 or TRDD3 may fit D (7 bases each). Germline V gene data show CDR1 as TSWWSYY and CDR2 as QGS. V lost 1 base to trimming and J lost 0 bases, with 42 bases between them. The CDR3 loop spans 26 amino acids.

Only a few counts were recorded for this clone. The protein given by TCRdb reflects a much larger clone and differs at residue 11 from this DNA's translation, likely from a read error; the protein shown is the DNA's translation. The rearrangement joins TRDV2 to TRDJ1; TRDD3 aligns across 8 bases. TCRdb carries no J gene annotation; the J gene was assigned here by matching the DNA with germline. The CDR3 has 18 residues. Germline CDR1 reads GEAIGNYY; CDR2 reads EKD. V shed 0 bases, J shed 3 bases, and the junction held 14 bases outside the gene matches. CDR3 sequence: CACDTVLMGDAGSDKLIF. CDR3 nucleotides: TGTGCCTGTGACACCGTCTTAATGGGGGATGCGGGATCCGATAAACTCATCTTT.

Points on this clone: Only one base separates this from a far larger clonotype, so it likely reflects a read error. Other DNA sequences in the same sample also yield this CDR3. V and J are TRDV2 and TRDJ3; 10 positions agree with TRDD3. TCRdb lists no J gene, so it was determined here by aligning the DNA to germline. The length of the CDR3 is 22 residues. V lost 0 bases, J lost 1 base, and 14 bases stayed unmatched. CDR1 and CDR2 from the germline V gene are GEAIGNYY and EKD. CDR3: CACDTVSTGGFQGSWDTRQMFF. Written as DNA, the CDR3 is TGTGCCTGTGACACCGTGAGTACTGGGGGATTCCAGGGTTCCTGGGACACCCGACAGATGTTTTTC.

As concerns this clone: This is likely an artifact of a read error, given a far larger clone one base away. The J gene is uncalled and the V gene is TRDV1; the listed D gene, TRDD3, was not tested against the DNA. CDR3 size: 15 residues. The V gene's germline CDR1 is TSWWSYY and CDR2 QGS. The CDR3 loop reads CALGPSYPRADKLIF. Here the CDR3 DNA reads TGTGCTCTTGGGCCCTCTTACCCTAGGGCCGATAAGCTCATCTTT.

This clone appeared a few times. TCRdb's protein, taken from a much larger clone, differs from this DNA's translation at residue 5, likely owing to a read error; the protein displayed comes from the DNA. The chain carries TRDV1 and TRDJ1; 12 positions agree with TRDD3. In the absence of a J gene in TCRdb, the DNA was matched to germline to assign it here. The CDR3 spans 19 residues. J was trimmed by 3 bases and V by 5 bases; bases with no gene match: 16. CDR1 and CDR2 (germline): TSWWSYY, QGS. As DNA, the CDR3 is TGTGCTCTTGGGAAAATCACGTACTGGGGGATACTTTGGCCCGATAAACTCATCTTT. Protein product: CALGKITYWGILWPDKLIF.

This clone was counted at least ten times. This chain joins TRDV1 and TRDJ1; 7 bases fit TRDD3. This CDR3 spans 21 amino acids. Germline-derived CDR1 and CDR2 are TSWWSYY and QGS. V shed 9 bases and J 0 bases; nucleotides not matched to a gene: 28. The CDR3 DNA reads TGTGCTCTCCACCACCTTGCCTTTGCCCCGTACTGGGGCCCGTACACCGATAAACTCATCTTT. Translating it yields CALHHLAFAPYWGPYTDKLIF.

On this clone itself: A far more abundant clone sits one base away, making this likely a read error. Because the CDR3's place on the DNA is in doubt, the DNA is left out and the CDR3 is given as listed by TCRdb. The chain employs TRDV1 and TRDJ1; whether TRDD3, the table's D call, matches the DNA was not checked. Germline V gene lookup returns CDR1 TSWWSYY and CDR2 QGS. The CDR3 numbers 19 amino acids, ends counted. This chain's CDR3 is CALGELAYNLGGWGDKLIF.

There are many counts of this clone. V usage is TRDV1 and J usage is TRDJ1, with a weak D call TRDD2 (5 bases). The germline gives CDR1 TSWWSYY, CDR2 QGS. The CDR3 length is 18 residues. V lost 0 bases, J lost 0 bases, and 17 bases lay in between. The CDR3 spells CALGELAPTFRDTDKLIF. CDR3 nucleotide sequence: TGTGCTCTTGGGGAACTTGCCCCTACGTTTCGGGACACCGATAAACTCATCTTT.

About this clone: TCRdb shows a much larger clone's protein in place of this DNA's translation, and the two differ at residue 4, likely through a read error; the protein shown is translated from the DNA. This chain joins TRDV1 and TRDJ1, with 8 bases lining up with TRDD3. In germline, CDR1 is TSWWSYY, CDR2 QGS. The CDR3 spans 16 residues. The CDR3 region is CALGSYWGSYTDKLIF. The CDR3 region has the DNA TGTGCCCTGGGCAGTTACTGGGGGTCCTACACCGATAAACTCATCTTT.

This clone was observed at least ten times. The protein TCRdb lists belongs to a much larger clone and differs from this DNA's translation at residue 3, which points to a read error; the protein shown is made from the DNA. V is TRDV1 and J is TRDJ1, with D possibly matching TRDD3 (6 bases). The CDR3 extends over 18 amino acids. Germline V CDR1 and CDR2: TSWWSYY, QGS. The CDR3 bases are TGTGCTCCTGGGGAAGTGGGAGGGATCCCATCCTACACCGATAAACTCATCTTT. It codes for CAPGEVGGIPSYTDKLIF.

This clone was picked up many times. A far larger clone differs by one base, so this is likely a read error. This specimen includes other DNA sequences encoding the same CDR3. The chain couples TRDV1 to TRDJ1; tentative D call: TRDD3 (5 bases). TCRdb offers no J gene call, so here the DNA was matched to germline to obtain one. CDR3 length: 16 amino acids. V was pared by 6 bases and J by 0 bases, with 17 bases between. Germline V gene lookup returns CDR1 TSWWSYY and CDR2 QGS. The CDR3 loop is CALGLHRGAYTDKLIF. CDR3 bases: TGTGCTCTTGGCCTCCATCGGGGGGCGTACACCGATAAACTCATCTTT.